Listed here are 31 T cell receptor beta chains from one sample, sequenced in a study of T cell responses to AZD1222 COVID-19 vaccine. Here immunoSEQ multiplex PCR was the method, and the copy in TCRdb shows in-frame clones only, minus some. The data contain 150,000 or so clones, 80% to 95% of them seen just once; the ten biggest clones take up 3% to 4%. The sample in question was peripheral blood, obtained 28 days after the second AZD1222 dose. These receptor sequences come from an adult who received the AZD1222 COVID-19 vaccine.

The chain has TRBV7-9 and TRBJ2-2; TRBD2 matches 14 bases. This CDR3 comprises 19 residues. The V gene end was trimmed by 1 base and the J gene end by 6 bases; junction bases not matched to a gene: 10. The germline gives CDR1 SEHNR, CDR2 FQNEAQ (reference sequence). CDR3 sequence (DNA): TGTGCCAGCAGCTTAGGAAAAGGACCGGGACTAGCGGGAGCCGGGGAGCTGTTTTTT. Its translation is CASSLGKGPGLAGAGELFF.

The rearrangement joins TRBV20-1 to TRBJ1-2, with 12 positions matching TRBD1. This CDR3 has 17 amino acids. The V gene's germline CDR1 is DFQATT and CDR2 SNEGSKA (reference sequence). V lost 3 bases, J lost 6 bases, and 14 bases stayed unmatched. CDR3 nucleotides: TGCAGTGCTAGTCCGGGACAGGGGGCTTCCGAGAGTGATGGCTACACCTTC. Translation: CSASPGQGASESDGYTF.

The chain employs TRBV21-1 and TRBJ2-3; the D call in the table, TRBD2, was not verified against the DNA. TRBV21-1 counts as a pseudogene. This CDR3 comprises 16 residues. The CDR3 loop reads CASSKRRERVTDTQYF. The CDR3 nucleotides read TGTGCCAGCAGCAAAAGGCGGGAGAGGGTCACAGATACGCAGTATTTT.

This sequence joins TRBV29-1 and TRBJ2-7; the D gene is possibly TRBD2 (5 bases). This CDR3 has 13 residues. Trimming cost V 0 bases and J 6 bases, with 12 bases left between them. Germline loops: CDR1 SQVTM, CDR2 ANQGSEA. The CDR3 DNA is TGCAGCGTTGAAGATAGCAGCGGATTCGAGCAGTACTTC. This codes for CSVEDSSGFEQYF.

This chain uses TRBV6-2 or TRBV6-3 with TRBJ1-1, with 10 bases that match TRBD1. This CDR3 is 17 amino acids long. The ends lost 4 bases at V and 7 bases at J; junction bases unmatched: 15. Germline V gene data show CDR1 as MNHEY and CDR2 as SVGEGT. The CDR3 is CASSSLGQGTATLEAFF. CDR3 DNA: TGTGCCAGCAGTTCCCTGGGACAGGGGACTGCTACACTTGAAGCTTTCTTT.

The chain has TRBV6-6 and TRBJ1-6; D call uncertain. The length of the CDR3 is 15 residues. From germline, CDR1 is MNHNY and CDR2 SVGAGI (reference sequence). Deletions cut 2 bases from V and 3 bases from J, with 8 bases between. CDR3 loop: CASSYERDYNSPLHF. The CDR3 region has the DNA TGTGCCAGCAGTTACGAACGGGACTATAATTCACCCCTCCACTTT.

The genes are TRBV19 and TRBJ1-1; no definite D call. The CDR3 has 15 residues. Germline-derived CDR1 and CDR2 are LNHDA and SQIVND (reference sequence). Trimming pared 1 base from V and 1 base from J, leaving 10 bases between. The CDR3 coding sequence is TGTGCCAGTAGTATAGTTGGGCAGAGGAACACTGAAGCTTTCTTT. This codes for CASSIVGQRNTEAFF.

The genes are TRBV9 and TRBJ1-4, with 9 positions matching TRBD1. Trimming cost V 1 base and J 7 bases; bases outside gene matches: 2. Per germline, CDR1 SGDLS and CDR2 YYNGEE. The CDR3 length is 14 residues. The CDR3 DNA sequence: TGTGCCAGCAGCGTAACGGACAGGGGTGAAAAACTGTTTTTT. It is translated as CASSVTDRGEKLFF. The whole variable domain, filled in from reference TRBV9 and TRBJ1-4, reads DSGVTQTPKHLITATGQRVTLRCSPRSGDLSVYWYQQSLDQGLQFLIQYYNGEERAKGNILERFSAQQFPDLHSELNLSSLELGDSALYFCASSVTDRGEKLFFGSGTQLSVL.

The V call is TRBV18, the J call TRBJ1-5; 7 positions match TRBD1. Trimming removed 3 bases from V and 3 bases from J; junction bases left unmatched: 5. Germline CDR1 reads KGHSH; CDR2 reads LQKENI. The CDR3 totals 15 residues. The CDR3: CASSPETGNNQPQHF. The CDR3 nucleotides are TGTGCCAGCTCACCTGAGACAGGGAACAATCAGCCCCAGCATTTT.

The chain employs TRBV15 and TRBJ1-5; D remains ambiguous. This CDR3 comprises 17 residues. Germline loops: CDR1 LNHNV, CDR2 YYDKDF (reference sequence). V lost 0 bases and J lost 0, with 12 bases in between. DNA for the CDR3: TGTGCCACCAGCAGAGATCGTAATAGTCATAGCAATCAGCCCCAGCATTTT. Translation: CATSRDRNSHSNQPQHF.

The CDR3 bases are TGTGCCAGCACCATAACTGGCTACGAGCAGTACTTC. Translation gives CASTITGYEQYF. The chain recombines TRBV12-3 or TRBV12-4 with TRBJ2-7; D is ambiguous. Trimming pared 7 bases from V and 3 bases from J, leaving 10 bases between. CDR3 size: 12 residues.

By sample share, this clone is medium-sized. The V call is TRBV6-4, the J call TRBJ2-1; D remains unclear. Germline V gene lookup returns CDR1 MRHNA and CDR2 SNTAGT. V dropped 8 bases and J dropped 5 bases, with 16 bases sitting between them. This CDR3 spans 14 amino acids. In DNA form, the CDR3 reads TGTGCCAGCGCGCTGGCGGACGACAACAATGAGCAGTTCTTC. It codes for CASALADDNNEQFF.

The CDR3 nucleotides are TGCGCCAGCAGCCAAACTAACAGTCCTCCCACAGATACGCAGTATTTT. This encodes CASSQTNSPPTDTQYF. The genes are TRBV4-3 and TRBJ2-3; no firm D call. Germline V gene sequence: CDR1 LGHNA, CDR2 YSLEER. Trimming stripped 2 bases from V and 2 bases from J, with 14 bases between. The CDR3 is 16 amino acids.

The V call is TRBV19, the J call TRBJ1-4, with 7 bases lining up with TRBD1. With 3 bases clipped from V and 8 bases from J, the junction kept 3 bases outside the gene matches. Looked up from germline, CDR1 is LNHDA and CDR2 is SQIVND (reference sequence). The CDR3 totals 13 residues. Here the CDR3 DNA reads TGTGCCAGTAGTATCATGACAGGGGAAAAACTGTTTTTT. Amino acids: CASSIMTGEKLFF.

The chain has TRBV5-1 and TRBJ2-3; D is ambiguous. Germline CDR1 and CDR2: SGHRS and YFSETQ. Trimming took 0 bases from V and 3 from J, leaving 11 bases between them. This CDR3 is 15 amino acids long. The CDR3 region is CASSLVTPKTDTQYF. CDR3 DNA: TGCGCCAGCAGCTTGGTAACGCCCAAAACAGATACGCAGTATTTT. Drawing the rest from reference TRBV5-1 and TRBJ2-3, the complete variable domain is KAGVTQTPRYLIKTRGQQVTLSCSPISGHRSVSWYQQTPGQGLQFLFEYFSETQRNKGNFPGRFSGRQFSNSRSEMNVSTLELGDSALYLCASSLVTPKTDTQYFGPGTRLTVL.

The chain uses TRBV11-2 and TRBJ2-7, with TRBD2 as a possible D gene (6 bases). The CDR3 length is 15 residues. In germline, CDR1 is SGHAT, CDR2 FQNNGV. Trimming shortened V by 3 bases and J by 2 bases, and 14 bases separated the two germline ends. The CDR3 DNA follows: TGTGCCAGCAGCTTGGAGGAGGGGTTGACCTACGAGCAGTACTTC. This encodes CASSLEEGLTYEQYF.

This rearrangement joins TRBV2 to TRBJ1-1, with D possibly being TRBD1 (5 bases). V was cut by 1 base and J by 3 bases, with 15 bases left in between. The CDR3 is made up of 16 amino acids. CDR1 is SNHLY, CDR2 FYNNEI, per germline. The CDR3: CASSEGWGGSDTEAFF. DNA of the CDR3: TGTGCCAGCAGTGAAGGTTGGGGGGGATCGGACACTGAAGCTTTCTTT.

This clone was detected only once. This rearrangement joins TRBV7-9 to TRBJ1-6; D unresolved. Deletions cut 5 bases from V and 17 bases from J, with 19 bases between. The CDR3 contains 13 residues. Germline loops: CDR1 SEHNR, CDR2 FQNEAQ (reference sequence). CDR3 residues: CASSPGDMLGFHF. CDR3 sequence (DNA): TGTGCCAGCAGCCCCGGGGATATGTTGGGCTTCCACTTT.

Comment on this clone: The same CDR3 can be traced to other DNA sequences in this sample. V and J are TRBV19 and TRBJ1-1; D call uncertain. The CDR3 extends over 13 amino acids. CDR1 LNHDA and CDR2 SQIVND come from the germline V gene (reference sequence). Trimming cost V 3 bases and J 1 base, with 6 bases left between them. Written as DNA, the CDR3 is TGTGCCAGTAGTATTGGCCGGAACACTGAAGCTTTCTTT. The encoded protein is CASSIGRNTEAFF. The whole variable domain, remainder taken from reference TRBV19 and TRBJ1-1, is DGGITQSPKYLFRKEGQNVTLSCEQNLNHDAMYWYRQDPGQGLRLIYYSQIVNDFQKGDIAEGYSVSREKKESFPLTVTSAQKNPTAFYLCASSIGRNTEAFFGQGTRLTVV.

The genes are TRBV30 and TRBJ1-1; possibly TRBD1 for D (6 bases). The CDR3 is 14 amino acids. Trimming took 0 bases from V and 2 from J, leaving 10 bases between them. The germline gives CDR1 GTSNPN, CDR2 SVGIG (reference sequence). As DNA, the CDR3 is TGTGCCTGGAGTGTACGCAGGGGCAACACTGAAGCTTTCTTT. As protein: CAWSVRRGNTEAFF.

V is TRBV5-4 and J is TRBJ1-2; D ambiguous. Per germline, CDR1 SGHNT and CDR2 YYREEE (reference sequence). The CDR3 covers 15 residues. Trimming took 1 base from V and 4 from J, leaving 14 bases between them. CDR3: CASSLRGANTYGYTF. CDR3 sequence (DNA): TGTGCCAGCAGCTTGCGGGGTGCAAATACCTATGGCTACACCTTC. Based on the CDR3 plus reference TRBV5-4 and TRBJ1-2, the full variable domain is ETGVTQSPTHLIKTRGQQVTLRCSSQSGHNTVSWYQQALGQGPQFIFQYYREEENGRGNFPPRFSGLQFPNYSSELNVNALELDDSALYLCASSLRGANTYGYTFGSGTRLTVV.

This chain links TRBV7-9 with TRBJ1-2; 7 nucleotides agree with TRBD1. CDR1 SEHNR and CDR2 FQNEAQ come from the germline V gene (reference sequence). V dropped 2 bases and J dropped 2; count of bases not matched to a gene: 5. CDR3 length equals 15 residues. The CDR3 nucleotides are TGTGCCAGCAGCTTACTAGGACAGGCCAACTATGGCTACACCTTC. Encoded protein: CASSLLGQANYGYTF.

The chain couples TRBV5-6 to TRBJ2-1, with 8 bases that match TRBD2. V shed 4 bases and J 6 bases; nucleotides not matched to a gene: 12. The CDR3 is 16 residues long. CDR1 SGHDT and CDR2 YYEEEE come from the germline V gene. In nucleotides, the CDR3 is TGTGCCAGCAGCCCAGCCACTAGCGGTGGGACCAATGAGCAGTTCTTC. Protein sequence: CASSPATSGGTNEQFF.

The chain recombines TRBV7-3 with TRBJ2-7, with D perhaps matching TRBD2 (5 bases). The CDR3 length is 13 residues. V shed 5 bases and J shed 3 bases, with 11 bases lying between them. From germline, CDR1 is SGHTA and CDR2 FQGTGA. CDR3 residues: CASSPARGYEQYF. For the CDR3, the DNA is TGTGCCAGCAGCCCAGCCCGGGGCTACGAGCAGTACTTC.

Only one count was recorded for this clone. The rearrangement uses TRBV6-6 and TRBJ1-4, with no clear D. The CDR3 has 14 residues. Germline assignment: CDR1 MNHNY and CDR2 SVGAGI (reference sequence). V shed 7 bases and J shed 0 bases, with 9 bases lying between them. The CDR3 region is CASKREATNEKLFF. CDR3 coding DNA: TGTGCCAGCAAGAGGGAGGCAACTAATGAAAAACTGTTTTTT.

The CDR3 nucleotides read TGTGCCAGCTCACCATCACCTTCCTCGTACGAGCAGTACTTC. This sequence encodes CASSPSPSSYEQYF. This chain uses TRBV18 with TRBJ2-7; no firm D call. The CDR3 loop spans 14 amino acids. The germline V and J ends were trimmed by 2 bases and 4 bases, with 12 bases remaining between them. Germline V CDR1 and CDR2: KGHSH, LQKENI.

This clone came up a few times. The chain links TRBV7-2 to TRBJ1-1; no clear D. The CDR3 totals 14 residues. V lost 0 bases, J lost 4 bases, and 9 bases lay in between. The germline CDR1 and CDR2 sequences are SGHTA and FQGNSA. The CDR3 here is CASSLAGQVTEAFF. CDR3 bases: TGTGCCAGCAGCTTAGCAGGGCAGGTCACTGAAGCTTTCTTT.

For the CDR3, the DNA is TGCAGCGCCTCGGACAGCCAGAATTCACCCCTCCACTTT. Translation: CSASDSQNSPLHF. The chain employs TRBV29-1 and TRBJ1-6; D perhaps matches TRBD1 (6 bases). Germline loops: CDR1 SQVTM, CDR2 ANQGSEA. Trimming pared 7 bases from V and 7 bases from J, leaving 14 bases between. CDR3 length: 13 amino acids.

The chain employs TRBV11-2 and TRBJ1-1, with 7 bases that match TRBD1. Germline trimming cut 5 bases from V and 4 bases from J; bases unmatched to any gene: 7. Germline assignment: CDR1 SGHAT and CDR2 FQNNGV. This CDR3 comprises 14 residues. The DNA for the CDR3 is TGTGCCAGCAGCGCGAACAGGGGAAGCACTGAAGCTTTCTTT. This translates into CASSANRGSTEAFF.

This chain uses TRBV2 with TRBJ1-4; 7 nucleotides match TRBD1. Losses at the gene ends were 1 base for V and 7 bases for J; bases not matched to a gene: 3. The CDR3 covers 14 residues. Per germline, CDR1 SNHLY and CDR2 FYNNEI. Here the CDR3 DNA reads TGTGCCAGCAGTGAAGGGACAGGAGGTGAAAAACTGTTTTTT. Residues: CASSEGTGGEKLFF.

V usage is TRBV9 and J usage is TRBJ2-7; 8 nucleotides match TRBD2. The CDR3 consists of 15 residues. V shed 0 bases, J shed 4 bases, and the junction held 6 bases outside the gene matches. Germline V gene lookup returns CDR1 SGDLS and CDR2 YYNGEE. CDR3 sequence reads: CASSVGTGGPYEQYF. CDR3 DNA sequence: TGTGCCAGCAGCGTAGGAACGGGAGGGCCGTACGAGCAGTACTTC.